The 20 T cell receptor beta chains given below trace back to one sample, sequenced in a study of blood T cell repertoires in COVID-19. Method: immunoSEQ multiplex PCR; TCRdb's copy keeps in-frame clones and lacks some. Here the sample spans 35,000 to 50,000 clones, 75% to 80% being singletons. Sequencing was carried out using peripheral blood. These receptors all stem from a man in his 70s with active or convalescent COVID-19.

This chain connects TRBV7-9 to TRBJ2-7; maybe TRBD2 (6 bases). CDR3 length: 14 amino acids. CDR1 SEHNR and CDR2 FQNEAQ come from the germline V gene (reference sequence). Trimming took 5 bases from V and 0 from J, leaving 11 bases between them. The CDR3 coding sequence is TGTGCCAGCAGCCCAATCGGGAGCTCCTACGAGCAGTACTTC. Protein: CASSPIGSSYEQYF.

The count of this clone is one. The chain links TRBV5-4 to TRBJ2-5; tentatively, D is TRBD2 (5 bases). Trimming cost V 4 bases and J 5 bases, with 18 bases left between them. The CDR3 loop spans 15 amino acids. Looked up from germline, CDR1 is SGHNT and CDR2 is YYREEE (reference sequence). The CDR3 loop reads CASSTDPRREETQYF. CDR3 nucleotide sequence: TGTGCCAGCAGCACGGACCCTCGAAGGGAGGAGACCCAGTACTTC.

The CDR3 spells CASIRSGSYEQYF. Here the CDR3 DNA reads TGTGCCAGCATTCGTTCGGGTTCCTACGAGCAGTACTTC. This chain links TRBV7-9 with TRBJ2-7; unclear D gene. The length of the CDR3 is 13 residues. The ends were cut back, 7 bases at V and 1 base at J, with 11 bases in the middle. Germline lookup yields CDR1 SEHNR and CDR2 FQNEAQ (reference sequence).

The table lists this clone with a few counts. The rearrangement uses TRBV6-5 and TRBJ1-4; D is unresolved. CDR1 is MNHEY and CDR2 is SVGAGI in the germline V gene. This CDR3 is built from 13 residues. The V end was cut by 0 bases, the J end by 11 bases, with 10 bases between. CDR3 sequence: CASSYSNRGKLFF. The CDR3 bases are TGTGCCAGCAGTTACTCTAACCGAGGCAAACTGTTTTTT.

This chain joins TRBV30 and TRBJ1-5; unclear D gene. Per the germline V gene, CDR1 is GTSNPN and CDR2 is SVGIG (reference sequence). The CDR3 runs to 14 residues. V was clipped by 5 bases and J by 5 bases, with 16 bases between them. The DNA for the CDR3 is TGTGCCTGGGGTTTCGAGGTCAGAGATCAGCCCCAGCATTTT. The encoded protein is CAWGFEVRDQPQHF.

V and J are TRBV6-5 and TRBJ2-7; D unresolved. Deletions cut 6 bases from V and 0 bases from J, with 15 bases between. Germline V gene sequence: CDR1 MNHEY, CDR2 SVGAGI. This CDR3 is built from 15 residues. CDR3 loop: CASRAPRRSSYEQYF. The CDR3 DNA is TGTGCCAGCAGGGCCCCGCGACGGAGCTCCTACGAGCAGTACTTC.

J is TRBJ1-2 and V is TRBV5-1, with TRBD1 as a possible D gene (5 bases). Germline-derived CDR1 and CDR2 are SGHRS and YFSETQ. The CDR3 has 17 amino acids. V dropped 4 bases and J dropped 3 bases, with 22 bases sitting between them. The CDR3, as DNA: TGCGCCAGCAGCCGTTCGACTGGACATGATCGAGACTATGGCTACACCTTC. It encodes CASSRSTGHDRDYGYTF.

The V gene is TRBV7-9, the J gene TRBJ2-1; TRBD1 matches at 9 bases. Germline lookup yields CDR1 SEHNR and CDR2 FQNEAQ (reference sequence). Unmatched junction bases numbered 12, after V lost 5 bases and J lost 4 bases. The CDR3 has 17 residues. The CDR3 coding sequence is TGTGCCAGCAGCCTTGAACAAGGGACAGGGTCATACAATGAGCAGTTCTTC. Its translation: CASSLEQGTGSYNEQFF.

This clone was seen just once. V is TRBV6-6 and J is TRBJ1-2; no reliable D call. V was trimmed by 3 bases and J by 8 bases, leaving 16 bases between them. CDR3 length equals 14 residues. Germline CDR1 is MNHNY and CDR2 is SVGAGI (reference sequence). The CDR3 bases are TGTGCCAGCAGTTATATAGCTGCCCCGCGGGGCTACACCTTC. It specifies CASSYIAAPRGYTF.

This rearrangement joins TRBV2 to TRBJ2-3, with D unclear. With 5 bases removed from V and 2 bases from J, the gap between germline ends came to 14 bases. This CDR3 contains 15 residues. Germline V gene lookup returns CDR1 SNHLY and CDR2 FYNNEI. The CDR3 loop reads CASSKSPGYTDTQYF. The CDR3 DNA sequence: TGTGCCAGCAGTAAGTCCCCAGGTTACACAGATACGCAGTATTTT.

The V and J genes are TRBV30 and TRBJ2-7; 7 bases match TRBD2. CDR1 and CDR2 from the germline V gene are GTSNPN and SVGIG (reference sequence). The J segment lost 6 bases and the V segment lost 4 bases, leaving 9 bases of the junction unmatched. The CDR3 covers 13 residues. The chain's CDR3 is CAWIFPGGGEQYF. DNA of the CDR3: TGTGCCTGGATCTTTCCGGGGGGTGGCGAGCAGTACTTC.

The chain recombines TRBV3-1 (or the pseudogene TRBV3-2) with TRBJ1-1; D is unclear. The V end lost 4 bases, the J end lost 5 bases, and 17 bases lay between the germline ends. This CDR3 has 15 amino acids. Germline V gene lookup returns CDR1 LGHDT and CDR2 YNNKEL (reference sequence). In DNA, the CDR3 is TGTGCCAGCAGCCCCCAGCGAGGGCGAGGTACTGAAGCTTTCTTT. This codes for CASSPQRGRGTEAFF.

J is TRBJ1-1 and V is TRBV28; no definite D call. Per germline, CDR1 MDHEN and CDR2 SYDVKM. The CDR3 extends over 14 amino acids. The V end lost 7 bases, the J end lost 2 bases, and 14 bases lay between the germline ends. CDR3: CASIQITHNTEAFF. CDR3 nucleotide sequence: TGTGCCAGCATACAAATAACACATAACACTGAAGCTTTCTTT.

The genes are TRBV19 and TRBJ2-3; 7 bases are shared with TRBD2. In germline, CDR1 is LNHDA, CDR2 SQIVND (reference sequence). CDR3 length: 15 amino acids. V gave up 3 bases and J gave up 8 bases; unmatched junction bases: 11. CDR3 in DNA: TGTGCCAGTAGTATCTCGGGCGGGGGATCGGGTACGCAGTATTTT. It specifies CASSISGGGSGTQYF.

V gene TRBV10-2 combines with J gene TRBJ1-5; 8 bases match TRBD1. Germline V gives CDR1 WSHSY, CDR2 SAAADI. This CDR3 is built from 15 residues. Trimming cost V 3 bases and J 1 base; bases outside gene matches: 2. For the CDR3, the DNA is TGCGCCAGCAGTGAAGGGGACAGGAGCAATCAGCCCCAGCATTTT. Translation: CASSEGDRSNQPQHF.

This rearrangement joins TRBV27 to TRBJ2-5; 7 nucleotides match TRBD1. The CDR3 loop spans 15 amino acids. Trimming cost V 3 bases and J 3 bases; bases outside gene matches: 7. CDR1 MNHEY and CDR2 SMNVEV come from the germline V gene (reference sequence). CDR3 loop: CASSFDREWKETQYF. The DNA of the CDR3 is TGTGCCAGCAGTTTTGACAGGGAGTGGAAAGAGACCCAGTACTTC.

The chain couples TRBV24-1 to TRBJ2-5; D not certain. CDR3 size: 14 residues. The V end lost 1 base, the J end lost 9 bases, and 14 bases lay between the germline ends. Germline values: CDR1 KGHDR, CDR2 SFDVKD. The chain's CDR3 is CATSDFDKNQAQYF. CDR3 coding DNA: TGTGCCACCAGTGATTTTGACAAAAATCAGGCCCAGTACTTC.

The chain has TRBV30 and TRBJ1-4; D remains ambiguous. Per the germline V gene, CDR1 is GTSNPN and CDR2 is SVGIG (reference sequence). The ends were cut back, 4 bases at V and 2 bases at J, with 14 bases in the middle. The CDR3 totals 15 residues. CDR3 in amino acids: CAWTRTGGTNEKLFF. The CDR3 coding sequence is TGTGCCTGGACCCGAACGGGAGGCACTAATGAAAAACTGTTTTTT.

The CDR3 DNA reads as TGTGCCAGCAGTGACAGTATGGTTTTCGGACTAGCGGGGGAAGAAGAGACCCAGTACTTC. Its translation is CASSDSMVFGLAGEEETQYF. This rearrangement joins TRBV6-4 to TRBJ2-5; 13 bases align to TRBD2. The V gene's germline CDR1 is MRHNA and CDR2 SNTAGT. The CDR3 spans 20 residues. J lost 3 bases, V lost 2 bases, and 15 bases had no gene match.

This chain joins TRBV30 and TRBJ1-4; weak D call: TRBD1 (6 bases). V shed 2 bases and J shed 3 bases, with 13 bases lying between them. CDR3 length: 15 amino acids. Germline V gives CDR1 GTSNPN, CDR2 SVGIG (reference sequence). The DNA for the CDR3 is TGTGCCTGGAGTCCCGGACAGAGCGCTAATGAAAAACTGTTTTTT. As protein: CAWSPGQSANEKLFF.